This TCR beta chain originates from a study of blood T cells in healthy people across ages. Primed by a sample-barcoded 5' primer and a J-beta primer mix, a second PCR proceeded for roughly 7 to 12 cycles. One entry per CDR3 protein, called by TCRdb with MiXCR from the 5' RACE reads. The sample gives approximately 820,000 distinct CDR3 sequences, more than 40% of which show up once; around 21% is in the top ten. Study-wide findings and caveats: Diversity of TCR beta per million T cells declined in a roughly linear way with age.

There are a few counts of this clonotype. No antigen is known for it. The sample taken for sequencing was blood. The sequence came from a man aged 55-75 years in good health.

The CDR3 nucleotides are TGTGCCAGCAGCCGGGCTCCTAGCGGGGGGAGCTCCTACGAGCAGTACTTC. It specifies CASSRAPSGGSSYEQYF. The V and J genes are TRBV7-2 and TRBJ2-7, with 11 bases fitting TRBD2. V was clipped by 5 bases and J by 0 bases; unmatched bases: 9. The CDR3 has 17 amino acids. Germline values: CDR1 SGHTA, CDR2 FQGNSA.